This T cell receptor delta chain was observed in a study of gamma-delta T cells after stem cell transplantation. Concerning this clone itself: A far larger clone is just one base off, so this is likely a read error. This specimen includes other DNA sequences encoding the same CDR3.

The CDR3 has 20 amino acids. The junction had 16 bases not matched to a gene; V was cut back by 0 bases and J by 2 bases. CDR1 is GEAIGNYY and CDR2 is EKD in the germline V gene. TCRdb ran CATT on the RT-PCR reads. The table lists about 1,800 delta-chain clones, under 6% of them singletons. The receptor's source is a human donor. It is not recorded whose cells these are; they may come from a transplant donor. Sequencing was carried out using gamma-delta T cells. This chain joins TRDV2 and TRDJ1, with TRDD3 identical over 11 bases. This CDR3 is CACDTLHLLGDSIGTDKLIF. The CDR3 DNA reads as TGTGCCTGTGACACCCTTCATCTACTGGGGGATAGTATTGGAACCGATAAACTCATCTTT.